Reported below is one T cell receptor (beta chain). Its antigen is undetermined. The read comes to an end 3 residues before the CDR3 does, leaving the germline J gene to fill in the end. This record belongs to a study of T cells in women clearing cervical HPV infection. Findings and limits, study-wide: TRBV6-7 abundance was lower in cases than controls (around 0.1% versus 0.15%). It is unknown whether associations predate infection; no effector/memory or HPV-specific sorting.

There are 13 residues in the CDR3. The V gene's germline CDR1 is SGHNT and CDR2 YENEEA. V was pared by 3 bases and J by 3 bases, with 8 bases between. The repertoire was sequenced with immunoSEQ multiplex PCR; TCRdb's copy has only in-frame clones and lacks some. This table holds about 20,000 clones. All donors had a single incident cervical HPV16 infection, not prevalent. This chain uses TRBV11-3 with TRBJ1-2; D not resolved. The sample was blood buffy coat. The TCR comes from a woman between 18 and 70 years old with a cervical HPV16 infection that either progressed to CIN3+ or cleared (not recorded which). CDR3: CASSFLVDYGYTF. The covered CDR3 bases are TGTGCCAGCAGCTTCCTAGTAGACTATGGC.